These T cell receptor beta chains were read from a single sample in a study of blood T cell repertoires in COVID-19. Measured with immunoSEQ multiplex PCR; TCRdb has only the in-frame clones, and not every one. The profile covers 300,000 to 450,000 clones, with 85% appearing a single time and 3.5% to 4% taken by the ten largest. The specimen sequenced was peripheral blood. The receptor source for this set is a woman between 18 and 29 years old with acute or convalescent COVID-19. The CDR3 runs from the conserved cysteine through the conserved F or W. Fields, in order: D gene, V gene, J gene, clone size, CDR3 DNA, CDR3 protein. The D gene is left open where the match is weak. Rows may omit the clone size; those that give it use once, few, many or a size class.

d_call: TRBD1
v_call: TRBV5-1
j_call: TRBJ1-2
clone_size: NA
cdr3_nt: TGCGCCAGCAGCTTGGGACCCTTCGCGACAGGGGTCCTGTTCTATGGCTACACCTTC
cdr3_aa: CASSLGPFATGVLFYGYTF

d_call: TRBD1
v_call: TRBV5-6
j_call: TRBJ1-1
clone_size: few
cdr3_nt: TGTGCCAGCAGCCTGGATCCGGGACAGGACCTGAACACTGAAGCTTTCTTT
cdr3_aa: CASSLDPGQDLNTEAFF

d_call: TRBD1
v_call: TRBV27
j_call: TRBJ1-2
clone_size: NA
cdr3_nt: TGTGCCAGCAGTTTATCCGGGGTAGGGACAGCCCATGGCTACACCTTC
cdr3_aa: CASSLSGVGTAHGYTF

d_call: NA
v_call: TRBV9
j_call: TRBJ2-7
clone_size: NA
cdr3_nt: TGTGCCAGCACCAAGGGAGTCGGTCGCTACGAGCAGTACTTC
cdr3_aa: CASTKGVGRYEQYF

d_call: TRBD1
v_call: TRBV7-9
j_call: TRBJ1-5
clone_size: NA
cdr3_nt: TGTGCCAGCAGCTTGACAGGGCAGCCCCAGCATTTT
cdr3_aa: CASSLTGQPQHF

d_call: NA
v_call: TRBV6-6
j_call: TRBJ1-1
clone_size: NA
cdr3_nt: TGTGCCAGCAGCCCCGGACAGACCATCATGAACACTGAAGCTTTCTTT
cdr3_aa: CASSPGQTIMNTEAFF

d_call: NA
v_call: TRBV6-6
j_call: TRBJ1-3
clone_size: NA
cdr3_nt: TGTGCCAGCAGTCCCCGAGGCGACCGTCTCTCCGGAAACACCATATATTTT
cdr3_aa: CASSPRGDRLSGNTIYF

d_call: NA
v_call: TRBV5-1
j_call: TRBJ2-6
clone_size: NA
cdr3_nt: TGCGCCAGCAGCCCTTATCCGACAGGAGATCTCTTAATGGGGGCCAACGTCCTGACTTTC
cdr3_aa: CASSPYPTGDLLMGANVLTF

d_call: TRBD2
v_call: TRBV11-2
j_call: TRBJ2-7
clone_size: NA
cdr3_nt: TGTGCCAGCAGCCCGCGGACTAGTTTTAACTACGAGCAGTACTTC
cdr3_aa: CASSPRTSFNYEQYF

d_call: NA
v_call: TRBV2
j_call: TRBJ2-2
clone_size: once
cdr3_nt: TGTGCCAGCAAAACTAGCAGGATCGGGGAGCTGTTTTTT
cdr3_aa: CASKTSRIGELFF

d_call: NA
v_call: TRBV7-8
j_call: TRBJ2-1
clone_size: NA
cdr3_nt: TGTGCCAGCAGCTTAGGCGGGACAGCCGACAATGAGCAGTTCTTC
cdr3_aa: CASSLGGTADNEQFF

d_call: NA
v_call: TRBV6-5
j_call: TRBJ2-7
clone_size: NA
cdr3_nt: TGTGCCAGCAGTTTTACTATTTCGGACGAGCAGTACTTC
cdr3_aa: CASSFTISDEQYF

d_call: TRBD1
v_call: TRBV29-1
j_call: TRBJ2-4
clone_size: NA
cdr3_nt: TGCAGCGCCACCGGGACAGGGGGCCTGGCCAAAAACATTCAGTACTTC
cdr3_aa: CSATGTGGLAKNIQYF

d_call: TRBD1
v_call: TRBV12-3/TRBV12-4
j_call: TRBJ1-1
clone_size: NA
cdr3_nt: TGTGCCACTCGGACAGGGGGTGCCACTGAAGCTTTCTTT
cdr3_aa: CATRTGGATEAFF

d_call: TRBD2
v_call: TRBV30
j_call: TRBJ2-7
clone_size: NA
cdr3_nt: TGTGCCTGGAGGACTAGCGGGGCCGCCTACGAGCAGTACTTC
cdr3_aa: CAWRTSGAAYEQYF

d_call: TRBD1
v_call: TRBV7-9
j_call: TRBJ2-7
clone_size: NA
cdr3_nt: TGTGCCAGCAGCCCAAGTACCCCAACAGGGGGCGAGCAGTACTTC
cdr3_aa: CASSPSTPTGGEQYF

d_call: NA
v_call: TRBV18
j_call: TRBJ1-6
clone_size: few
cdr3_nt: TGTGCCAGCTCGCGGACAGCCTATAATTCACCCCTCCACTTT
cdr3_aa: CASSRTAYNSPLHF

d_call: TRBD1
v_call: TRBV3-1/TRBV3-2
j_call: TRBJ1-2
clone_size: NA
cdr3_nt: TGTGCCAGCAGCCCCCGGACAGGTCTTGGCTACACCTTC
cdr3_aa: CASSPRTGLGYTF

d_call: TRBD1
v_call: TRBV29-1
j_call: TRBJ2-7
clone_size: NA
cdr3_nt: TGCAGCGTTGAAGGGGTGGGACAGGAGTTGTACGAGCAGTACTTC
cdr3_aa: CSVEGVGQELYEQYF

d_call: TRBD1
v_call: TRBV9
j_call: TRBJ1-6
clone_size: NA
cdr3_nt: TGTGCCAGCAGCGCCTGGGACAGCCCAAATTCACCCCTCCACTTT
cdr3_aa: CASSAWDSPNSPLHF

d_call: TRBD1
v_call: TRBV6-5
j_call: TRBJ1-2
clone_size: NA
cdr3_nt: TGTGCCAGCAGCCGTGGACAGGGGAACTTCTATGGCTACACCTTC
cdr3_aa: CASSRGQGNFYGYTF

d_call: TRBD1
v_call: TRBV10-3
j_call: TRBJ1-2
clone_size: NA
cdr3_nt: TGTGCCATCAGCCTAGCCGGGACAGGGAACGGCTACACCTTC
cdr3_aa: CAISLAGTGNGYTF

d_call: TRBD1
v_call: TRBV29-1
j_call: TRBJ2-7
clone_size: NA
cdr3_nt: TGCAGCGTGCCAGCCCAGGGGGCTTACGAGCAGTACTTC
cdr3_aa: CSVPAQGAYEQYF

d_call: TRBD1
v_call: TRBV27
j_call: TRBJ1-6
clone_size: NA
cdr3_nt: TGTGCCAGCAGGACAGGGAATTCACCCCTCCACTTT
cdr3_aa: CASRTGNSPLHF

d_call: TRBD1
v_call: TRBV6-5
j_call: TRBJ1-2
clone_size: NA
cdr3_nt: TGTGCCAGCACCCCGGACAGGGGAACTCGCTACACCTTC
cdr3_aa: CASTPDRGTRYTF

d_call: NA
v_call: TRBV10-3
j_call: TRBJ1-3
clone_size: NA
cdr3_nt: TGTGCCATCAGCAAGACACAGATCTCTCTAGGAAACACCATATATTTT
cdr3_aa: CAISKTQISLGNTIYF

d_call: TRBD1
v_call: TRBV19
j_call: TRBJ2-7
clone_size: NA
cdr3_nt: TGTGCCAGTAGTTGGGACAGGGGGCTTGAGCAGTACTTC
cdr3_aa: CASSWDRGLEQYF

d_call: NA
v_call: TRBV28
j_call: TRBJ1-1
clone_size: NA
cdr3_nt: TGTGCCAGCAGCCCGGGACTTACGAACACTGAAGCTTTCTTT
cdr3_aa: CASSPGLTNTEAFF

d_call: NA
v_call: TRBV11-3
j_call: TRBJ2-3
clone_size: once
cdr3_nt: TGTGCCAGCAGCTTAGGCGCGAGCTCCGGGGCAGATACGCAGTATTTT
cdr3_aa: CASSLGASSGADTQYF

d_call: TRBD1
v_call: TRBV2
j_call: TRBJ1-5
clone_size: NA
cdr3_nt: TGTGCCAGCAGCGACAGGGGGCTAGGGCAGCCCCAGCATTTT
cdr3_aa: CASSDRGLGQPQHF

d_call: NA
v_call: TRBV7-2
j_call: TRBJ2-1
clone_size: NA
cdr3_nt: TGTGCCAGCAGCTTATTCCAGAACTCCTACAATGAGCAGTTCTTC
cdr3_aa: CASSLFQNSYNEQFF